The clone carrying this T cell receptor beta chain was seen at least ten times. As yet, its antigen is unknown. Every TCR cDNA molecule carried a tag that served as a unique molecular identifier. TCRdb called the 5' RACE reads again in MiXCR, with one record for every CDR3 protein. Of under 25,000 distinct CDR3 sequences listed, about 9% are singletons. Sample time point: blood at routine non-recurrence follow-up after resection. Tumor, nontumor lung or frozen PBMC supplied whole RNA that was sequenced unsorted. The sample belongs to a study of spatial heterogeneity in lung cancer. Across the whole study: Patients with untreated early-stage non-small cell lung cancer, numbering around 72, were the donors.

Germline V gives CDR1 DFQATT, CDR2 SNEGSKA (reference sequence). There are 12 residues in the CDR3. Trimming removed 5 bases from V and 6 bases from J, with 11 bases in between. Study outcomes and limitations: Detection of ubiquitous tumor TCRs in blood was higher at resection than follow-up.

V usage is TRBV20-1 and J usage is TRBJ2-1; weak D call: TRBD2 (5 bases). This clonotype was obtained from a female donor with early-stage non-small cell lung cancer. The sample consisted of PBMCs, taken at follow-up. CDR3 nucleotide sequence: TGCAGTGCTCCGGACTGGACCAATGAGCAGTTCTTC. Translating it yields CSAPDWTNEQFF.